What follows is one TCR beta chain and its context. Antigen unknown. J gave up 2 bases and V 6 bases, and 7 bases lay outside the gene matches. Looked up from germline, CDR1 is MDHEN and CDR2 is SYDVKM. CDR3 length equals 15 residues. This specimen comes from a study of cytomegalovirus exposure and HLA in healthy donors. Regarding the study as a whole: As was reported, the classifier diagnosed cytomegalovirus status with high specificity and sensitivity.

The study ran its PCR with 60 Vbeta and 13 Jbeta primers. Libraries were prepared by immunoSEQ multiplex PCR; TCRdb keeps only in-frame clonotypes and omits some of them. The sample includes approximately 130,000 clones, about 73% seen only once; the top ten take approximately 2.9%. Sequenced input: PBMCs. The sequence was obtained from a human donor in good health. The chain joins TRBV28 to TRBJ2-5; 9 positions match TRBD1. CDR3 protein: CASRNDRGGQETQYF. The DNA of the CDR3 is TGTGCCAGCAGAAACGACAGGGGGGGACAAGAGACCCAGTACTTC.